This T cell receptor (beta chain) originates from a study of glioma-infiltrating T cells. Using RNA template, CDR3s of TCR alpha and beta were amplified with iRepertoire arm-PCR. One-step reverse transcription and amplification started from about 100-400 ng of tissue mRNA or PBMC total RNA. MiXCR was run by TCRdb on the multiplex PCR reads, yielding one entry per CDR3 protein. The repertoire holds approximately 140,000 distinct CDR3 sequences, with about 25% as singletons. Whole-study findings and limits: CDR3 overlap between tissue and blood was very small. Non-neoplastic patients had below-expected tissue-blood divergence, while all gliomas exceeded expectation.

This clonotype was seen many times. The antigen remains unidentified. Germline values: CDR1 SGHTA, CDR2 FQGNSA. This CDR3 is built from 16 residues. V lost 5 bases and J lost 3; bases outside the gene matches: 9. The sample was glioma tissue, nonneoplastic brain tissue, or PBMCs (not recorded which). This clonotype was obtained from a human donor with low-grade glioma or glioblastoma, undergoing nonglioma brain surgery, or in good health (not recorded which). The chain recombines TRBV7-2 with TRBJ2-3; 9 nucleotides match TRBD2. DNA of the CDR3: TGTGCCAGCAGCCGCCCGGCTAGCGGGGATACAGATACGCAGTATTTT. Its protein is CASSRPASGDTDTQYF.